The 22 T cell receptor beta chains in this list originate from one sample, sequenced in a study of blood T cells in healthy people across ages. A second PCR of roughly 7 to 11 cycles used a sample-barcoded 5' primer and a J-beta primer mix. TCRdb itself ran the 5' RACE reads through MiXCR, one entry per CDR3 protein. The sample has roughly 1,700,000 distinct CDR3 sequences; about 30% are singletons. The specimen sequenced was blood. These receptors were obtained from a young woman in good health.

In this sample, this clonotype turned up many times. The V and J genes are TRBV7-2 and TRBJ2-7, with 10 bases fitting TRBD2. Looked up from germline, CDR1 is SGHTA and CDR2 is FQGNSA. The CDR3 totals 15 residues. The ends lost 5 bases at V and 5 bases at J; junction bases unmatched: 9. CDR3 coding DNA: TGTGCCAGCAGCCCGGGCACTAGCGGGATCGACGAGCAGTACTTC. It encodes CASSPGTSGIDEQYF. Looking up the rest from reference TRBV7-2 and TRBJ2-7 gives the full variable domain: GAGVSQSPSNKVTEKGKDVELRCDPISGHTALYWYRQSLGQGLEFLIYFQGNSAPDKSGLPSDRFSAERTGGSVSTLTIQRTQQEDSAVYLCASSPGTSGIDEQYFGPGTRLTVT.

This clonotype has ten or more counts. The rearrangement uses TRBV5-1 and TRBJ2-1; D is undetermined. CDR3 length equals 14 residues. The V gene's germline CDR1 is SGHRS and CDR2 YFSETQ. Trimming left V 0 bases short and J 2 bases short, with 6 bases between. The CDR3 DNA reads TGCGCCAGCAGCTTGGGCCAGACCTACAATGAGCAGTTCTTC. Amino acids: CASSLGQTYNEQFF.

The rearrangement joins TRBV12-3 or TRBV12-4 to TRBJ2-3; tentatively, D is TRBD1 (6 bases). CDR3 length: 15 amino acids. The V end lost 6 bases, the J end lost 1 base, and 14 bases lay between the germline ends. The CDR3 region has the DNA TGTGCCAGCAGCAAAAGGTGGGGGCGCACAGATACGCAGTATTTT. Its protein product is CASSKRWGRTDTQYF.

This clonotype was detected many times. The chain combines TRBV27 with TRBJ2-1; the match to TRBD2 covers 8 bases. V lost 3 bases and J lost 5; bases outside the gene matches: 6. The germline CDR1 and CDR2 sequences are MNHEY and SMNVEV (reference sequence). The CDR3 runs 15 residues. The CDR3 DNA reads as TGTGCCAGCAGTTTGACGGGAGGGCGGGACAATGAGCAGTTCTTC. Translation gives CASSLTGGRDNEQFF.

This clonotype was counted at least ten times. The chain carries TRBV12-3 or TRBV12-4 and TRBJ2-1, with TRBD1 matching over 8 bases. With 8 bases clipped from V and 8 bases from J, the junction kept 8 bases outside the gene matches. CDR3 length: 13 residues. Written as DNA, the CDR3 is TGTGCCAGCTCATTCGGACAGGGATATGAGCAGTTCTTC. Its protein product is CASSFGQGYEQFF.

The V and J genes are TRBV3-1 and TRBJ2-7, with 10 bases lining up with TRBD2. V lost 5 bases and J lost 5; bases outside the gene matches: 6. Germline V gives CDR1 LGHDT, CDR2 YNNKEL (reference sequence). This CDR3 spans 14 amino acids. In DNA, the CDR3 is TGTGCCAGCAGCTTTCGGGGACTAGCGAACGAGCAGTACTTC. Amino acid sequence: CASSFRGLANEQYF.

The chain employs TRBV7-2 and TRBJ2-1; 14 nucleotides align to TRBD2. The CDR3 is 18 amino acids. With 5 bases clipped from V and 8 bases from J, the junction kept 14 bases outside the gene matches. Germline V gene data show CDR1 as SGHTA and CDR2 as FQGNSA. The CDR3 nucleotides read TGTGCCAGCAGCCCCCGACTAGCGGGAGGGCCGGAGCATTATGAGCAGTTCTTC. Translation: CASSPRLAGGPEHYEQFF.

This clonotype was seen at least ten times. The junction and the germline gene differ at one end; a read error may be behind it. The chain has TRBV12-3 or TRBV12-4 and TRBJ1-2; 8 bases line up with TRBD1. The CDR3 is 12 amino acids. CDR3 DNA sequence: TGCGCCAGCAGCCCACAGGGGGATGGCTACACCTTC. Protein product: CASSPQGDGYTF.

The chain links TRBV7-2 to TRBJ2-7, with a possible D match to TRBD1 (5 bases). Germline lookup yields CDR1 SGHTA and CDR2 FQGNSA. V gave up 5 bases and J gave up 5 bases, with 16 bases separating them. CDR3 size: 14 residues. In nucleotides, the CDR3 is TGTGCCAGCAGCCCTGGCAGGGTTGGCGACGAGCAGTACTTC. Translating gives CASSPGRVGDEQYF.

The chain employs TRBV16 and TRBJ2-7; 12 bases line up with TRBD1. Germline CDR1 reads KGHSY; CDR2 reads FQNENV. The trim removed 8 bases at V and 5 bases at J, leaving 4 bases unmatched. This CDR3 contains 13 residues. In DNA form, the CDR3 reads TGTGCCAGCGCGGGACAGGGGGCCAACGAGCAGTACTTC. As protein: CASAGQGANEQYF.

Only one count was recorded for this clonotype. V gene TRBV4-3 combines with J gene TRBJ2-1; D is possibly TRBD1 (5 bases). The CDR3 sequence is 15 residues long. The V gene lost 0 bases and the J gene lost 13 bases, with 19 bases spanning the gap. In germline, CDR1 is LGHNA, CDR2 YSLEER. The CDR3 protein is CASSQDWSGPETQFF. The CDR3 DNA sequence: TGCGCCAGCAGCCAAGACTGGTCAGGGCCCGAGACCCAGTTCTTC.

In this sample, this clonotype turned up many times. Compared with germline, one end of the junction differs, possibly owing to a read error. This chain links TRBV5-1 with TRBJ2-3; 7 positions agree with TRBD1. Germline V gives CDR1 SGHRS, CDR2 YFSETQ. There are 14 residues in the CDR3. The CDR3 reads CASSRDSSTDTQYF. Here the CDR3 DNA reads TGTGCCAGCAGCCGGGACAGTAGCACAGATACGCAGTATTTT.

This clonotype was detected many times. The genes are TRBV12-3 or TRBV12-4 and TRBJ2-7; 10 bases agree with TRBD2. CDR3 length: 14 residues. After removal of 6 bases from V and 0 bases from J, the junction contained 2 bases not matched to a gene. The CDR3 sequence is CASRLAGISYEQYF. DNA for the CDR3: TGTGCCAGCAGACTAGCGGGGATCTCCTACGAGCAGTACTTC.

The chain combines TRBV7-9 with TRBJ2-1; D not resolved. CDR1 and CDR2 (germline): SEHNR, FQNEAQ (reference sequence). V lost 5 bases and J lost 5, with 13 bases in between. There are 14 residues in the CDR3. The DNA for the CDR3 is TGTGCCAGCAGCCCGGTCAGACCAGACAATGAGCAGTTCTTC. This encodes CASSPVRPDNEQFF.

In this sample, this clonotype turned up a few times. The chain combines TRBV5-1 with TRBJ2-1; the D gene is possibly TRBD1 (5 bases). The CDR3 contains 15 residues. Germline CDR1 reads SGHRS; CDR2 reads YFSETQ. V lost 3 bases and J 3 bases, leaving 13 bases between the germline ends. DNA of the CDR3: TGCGCCAGCAGCTACAGGACACCAGACTACAATGAGCAGTTCTTC. Protein product: CASSYRTPDYNEQFF.

This clonotype was seen at least ten times. The rearrangement uses TRBV5-6 and TRBJ2-1; TRBD1 matches 10 bases. The J segment lost 8 bases and the V segment lost 5 bases, leaving 10 bases of the junction unmatched. The V gene's germline CDR1 is SGHDT and CDR2 YYEEEE. CDR3 length: 15 amino acids. The CDR3 DNA reads TGTGCCAGCAGGCGACGACAGGGGGCTCAATATGAGCAGTTCTTC. This codes for CASRRRQGAQYEQFF.

V and J are TRBV7-9 and TRBJ1-1; 9 bases map to TRBD1. Unmatched junction bases numbered 4, after V lost 4 bases and J lost 4 bases. CDR1 is SEHNR and CDR2 is FQNEAQ in the germline V gene (reference sequence). CDR3 length: 14 amino acids. CDR3 DNA sequence: TGTGCCAGCAGCTCAAAACAGGGGGCCACTGAAGCTTTCTTT. Translating it yields CASSSKQGATEAFF. Combining the CDR3 with reference TRBV7-9 and TRBJ1-1 gives the whole variable domain DTGVSQNPRHKITKRGQNVTFRCDPISEHNRLYWYRQTLGQGPEFLTYFQNEAQLEKSRLLSDRFSAERPKGSFSTLEIQRTEQGDSAMYLCASSSKQGATEAFFGQGTRLTVV.

This clonotype came up many times. The CDR3 nucleotides are TGTGCCAGCAGTTTATTCGCTAGCATGAACACTGAAGCTTTCTTT. Its translation: CASSLFASMNTEAFF. The genes are TRBV27 and TRBJ1-1; D remains unclear. The CDR3 runs 15 residues. V was pared by 1 base and J by 0 bases, with 9 bases between. Germline values: CDR1 MNHEY, CDR2 SMNVEV (reference sequence).

V and J are TRBV6-5 and TRBJ2-3, with TRBD2 as a possible D gene (7 bases). This CDR3 comprises 18 residues. In germline, CDR1 is MNHEY, CDR2 SVGAGI. V was pared by 0 bases and J by 5 bases, with 21 bases between. The CDR3 DNA reads TGTGCCAGCAGTTACTCGACGGGGGCGGGAGAGGTTGGAGATACGCAGTATTTT. Its translation: CASSYSTGAGEVGDTQYF.

The sample holds many counts of this clonotype. The rearrangement joins TRBV7-2 to TRBJ1-2; D is perhaps TRBD1 (6 bases). Germline CDR1 reads SGHTA; CDR2 reads FQGNSA. This CDR3 spans 17 amino acids. The V end was cut by 5 bases, the J end by 0 bases, with 19 bases between. The CDR3 sequence: CASSGRTAQLANYGYTF. For the CDR3, the DNA is TGTGCCAGCAGCGGAAGGACAGCTCAACTTGCTAACTATGGCTACACCTTC.

Ten or more counts support this clonotype. The chain combines TRBV29-1 with TRBJ2-5; TRBD1 matches 7 bases. Trimming cost V 6 bases and J 2 bases; bases outside gene matches: 3. CDR3 size: 12 residues. Germline V gives CDR1 SQVTM, CDR2 ANQGSEA. The CDR3 DNA follows: TGCAGCGTCGGACAGGTTCAAGAGACCCAGTACTTC. Its protein product is CSVGQVQETQYF.

This clonotype showed up just a few times. This may come from a read error, since a much larger clone is one base off. The rearrangement uses TRBV29-1 and TRBJ2-7; 7 bases are a match to TRBD1. The CDR3 totals 13 residues. The J segment lost 5 bases and the V segment lost 7 bases, leaving 11 bases of the junction unmatched. Germline V CDR1 and CDR2: SQVTM, ANQGSEA. CDR3 in amino acids: CSALQGSEDEQYF. As DNA, the CDR3 is TGCAGCGCACTACAGGGGAGTGAGGACGAGCAGTACTTC.